The clone carrying this TCR beta chain was detected a few times. As every portion of the isolated RNA was reverse transcribed, the sequencing read expressed TCRB transcripts. Clones were sequenced by immunoSEQ multiplex PCR, and TCRdb holds only the in-frame ones, with some missing. This table has under 150,000 clones, less than 9% appearing once. Unmatched junction bases numbered 8, after V lost 5 bases and J lost 7 bases. CDR3 size: 15 residues. CDR1 and CDR2 from the germline V gene are MNHEY and SMNVEV (reference sequence). The data were taken from a study of beta chain features in type 1 diabetes. CD4+ naive, central memory, regulatory and stem cell-like memory subsets were isolated by sorting on CD45RO/CCR7/CD25/CD127/CD95/CD27.

Sequencing used central memory CD4+ T cells from blood. The source of this sequence is a woman younger than 45 in good health. V gene TRBV27 combines with J gene TRBJ2-7, with TRBD2 matching 13 bases. This CDR3 reads CASSPRTSGSREQYF. CDR3 nucleotide sequence: TGTGCCAGCAGTCCCCGGACTAGCGGGAGTAGGGAGCAGTACTTC.